This T cell receptor (beta chain) comes out of a study of T-cell reconstitution after alpha-beta-depleted transplantation in children. Overall study results and limits: Several hundred graft clones that had expanded were reportedly the source of alpha-beta T cells about two months after transplant. At one year after transplant, newly produced T cells mostly accounted for T-cell counts and diversity.

To note about this clonotype: Its antigen is undetermined.

This CDR3 has 13 amino acids. Germline V gene sequence: CDR1 MNHEY, CDR2 SMNVEV (reference sequence). With 6 bases removed from V and 7 bases from J, the gap between germline ends came to 16 bases. As it was prepared, the TCRbeta library received unique molecular identifiers. TCRdb recomputed calls from the PCR reads with MiXCR, one row per CDR3 protein. This sample has fewer than 450,000 distinct CDR3 sequences; 16% occur once, and the top ten carry 35% to 50%. This chain joins TRBV27 and TRBJ2-7; D is perhaps TRBD1 (6 bases). The TCR was taken from a male patient under 10 years old who had a stem cell transplant for acute lymphoblastic leukemia, so the T cells may come from the graft donor. The material was PBMCs, mostly from graft donor cells, obtained 360 days after TCRalphabeta/CD19-depleted stem cell transplant. The CDR3 loop is CASSPTGPREQYF. DNA for the CDR3: TGTGCCAGCAGCCCGACAGGACCTAGGGAGCAGTACTTC.